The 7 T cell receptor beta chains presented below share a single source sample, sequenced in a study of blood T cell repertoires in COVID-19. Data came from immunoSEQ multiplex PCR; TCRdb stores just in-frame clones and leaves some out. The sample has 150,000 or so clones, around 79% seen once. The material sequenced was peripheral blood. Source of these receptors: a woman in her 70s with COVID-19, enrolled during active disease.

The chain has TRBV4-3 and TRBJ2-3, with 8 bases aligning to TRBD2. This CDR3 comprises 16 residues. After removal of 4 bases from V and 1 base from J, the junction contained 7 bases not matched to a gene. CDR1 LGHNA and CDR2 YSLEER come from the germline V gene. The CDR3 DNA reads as TGCGCCAGCAGCCCGGCGCGGGGGGCGGGCACAGATACGCAGTATTTT. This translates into CASSPARGAGTDTQYF.

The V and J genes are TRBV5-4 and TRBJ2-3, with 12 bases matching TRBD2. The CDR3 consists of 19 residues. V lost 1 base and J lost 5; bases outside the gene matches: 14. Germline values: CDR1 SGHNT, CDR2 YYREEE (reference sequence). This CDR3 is CASSLPLGLAGGRGDTQYF. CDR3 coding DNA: TGTGCCAGCAGCTTGCCTCTTGGGCTAGCGGGGGGGCGGGGAGATACGCAGTATTTT. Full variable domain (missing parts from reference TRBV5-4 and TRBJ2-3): ETGVTQSPTHLIKTRGQQVTLRCSSQSGHNTVSWYQQALGQGPQFIFQYYREEENGRGNFPPRFSGLQFPNYSSELNVNALELDDSALYLCASSLPLGLAGGRGDTQYFGPGTRLTVL.

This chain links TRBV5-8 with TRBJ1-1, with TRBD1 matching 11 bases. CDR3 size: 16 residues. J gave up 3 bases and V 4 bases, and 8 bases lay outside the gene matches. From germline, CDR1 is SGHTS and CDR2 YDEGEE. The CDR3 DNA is TGTGCCAGCAGCACCGGGACAGGGGGTTTCGACACTGAAGCTTTCTTT. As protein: CASSTGTGGFDTEAFF.

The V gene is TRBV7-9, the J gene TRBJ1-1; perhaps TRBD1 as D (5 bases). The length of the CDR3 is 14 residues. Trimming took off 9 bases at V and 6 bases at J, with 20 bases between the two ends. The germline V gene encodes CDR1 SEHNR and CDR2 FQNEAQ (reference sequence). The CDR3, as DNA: TGTGCCAGGAGGCCGCTGGGGACTAACCCTGAAGCTTTCTTT. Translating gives CARRPLGTNPEAFF.

The CDR3 here is CASSRQGGDQPQHF. CDR3 nucleotide sequence: TGTGCCAGCAGCCGACAGGGTGGGGATCAGCCCCAGCATTTT. The genes are TRBV6-5 and TRBJ1-5, with 7 positions matching TRBD1. The CDR3 has 14 residues. V lost 6 bases to trimming and J lost 5 bases; unmatched junction nucleotides: 7. Germline V CDR1 and CDR2: MNHEY, SVGAGI.

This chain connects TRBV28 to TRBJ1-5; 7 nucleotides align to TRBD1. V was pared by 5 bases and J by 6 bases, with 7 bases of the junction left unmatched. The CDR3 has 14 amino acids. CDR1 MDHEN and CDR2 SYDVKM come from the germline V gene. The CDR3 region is CASSKTGFTQPQHF. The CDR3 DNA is TGTGCCAGCAGTAAGACAGGGTTTACTCAGCCCCAGCATTTT.

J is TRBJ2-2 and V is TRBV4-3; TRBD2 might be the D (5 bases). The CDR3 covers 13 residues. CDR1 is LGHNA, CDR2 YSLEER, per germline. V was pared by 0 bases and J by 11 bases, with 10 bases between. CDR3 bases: TGCGCCAGCAGCCAAGATCCACGACTAGAGCTGTTTTTT. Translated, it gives CASSQDPRLELFF.